The 10 T cell receptor beta chains given below trace back to one sample, sequenced in a study of T-cell memory formation after mild COVID-19. One entry per CDR3 protein results from TCRdb running MiXCR on the 5' RACE reads. The sample includes around 250,000 distinct CDR3 sequences, around 17% of them seen just once. Material: PBMCs or a T cell subset sorted from them (not recorded which). Receptors originate from a young man who had mild COVID-19 (a few samples of this study predate the infection). Cell type and time point are not known.

There are a few counts of this clonotype. The chain couples TRBV4-3 to TRBJ2-6; possibly TRBD1 for D (5 bases). The germline gives CDR1 LGHNA, CDR2 YSLEER. Trimming took 0 bases from V and 1 from J, leaving 19 bases between them. This CDR3 is 20 amino acids long. The CDR3 DNA reads TGCGCCAGCAGCCAAGATCTCAGAAGACAGCTGGATTCTGGGGCCAACGTCCTGACTTTC. Translation gives CASSQDLRRQLDSGANVLTF.

This chain uses TRBV7-9 with TRBJ1-1; TRBD1 aligns across 7 bases. The CDR3 contains 16 residues. Germline V gene lookup returns CDR1 SEHNR and CDR2 FQNEAQ (reference sequence). J lost 0 bases, V lost 2 bases, and 6 bases had no gene match. CDR3: CASSLPSQGLNTEAFF. The CDR3 region has the DNA TGTGCCAGCAGCTTACCCTCACAGGGGTTGAACACTGAAGCTTTCTTT.

The chain carries TRBV15 and TRBJ1-2, with unresolved D. There are 13 residues in the CDR3. Germline V gives CDR1 LNHNV, CDR2 YYDKDF (reference sequence). Trimming removed 5 bases at V and 10 bases at J, with 17 bases between. CDR3 coding DNA: TGTGCCACCAGCCCAGTGAGACTGTCCTCCTACACCTTC. This sequence encodes CATSPVRLSSYTF. Supplemented by reference TRBV15 and TRBJ1-2, the full variable domain reads DAMVIQNPRYQVTQFGKPVTLSCSQTLNHNVMYWYQQKSSQAPKLLFHYYDKDFNNEADTPDNFQSRRPNTSFCFLDIRSPGLGDTAMYLCATSPVRLSSYTFGSGTRLTVV.

Only a few counts were recorded for this clonotype. The rearrangement links TRBV7-9 to TRBJ1-1, with 11 bases identical to TRBD1. Unmatched junction bases numbered 8, after V lost 5 bases and J lost 3 bases. Germline V gene data show CDR1 as SEHNR and CDR2 as FQNEAQ (reference sequence). CDR3 size: 16 residues. The CDR3 reads CASSLAPGQGDTEAFF. The DNA for the CDR3 is TGTGCCAGCAGCCTGGCCCCGGGACAGGGGGACACTGAAGCTTTCTTT. Complete variable domain (other parts from reference TRBV7-9 and TRBJ1-1): DTGVSQNPRHKITKRGQNVTFRCDPISEHNRLYWYRQTLGQGPEFLTYFQNEAQLEKSRLLSDRFSAERPKGSFSTLEIQRTEQGDSAMYLCASSLAPGQGDTEAFFGQGTRLTVV.

The table lists this clonotype with a few counts. Here the CDR3 reads CASSPRQGADRAFF. CDR3 in DNA: TGTGCCAGCAGCCCCCGACAGGGGGCTGATCGGGCTTTCTTT. V is TRBV9 and J is TRBJ1-1, with 10 bases fitting TRBD1. Trimming cost V 4 bases and J 11 bases; bases outside gene matches: 11. The CDR3 length is 14 residues. Germline V gene sequence: CDR1 SGDLS, CDR2 YYNGEE. Full variable domain (rest looked up from reference TRBV9 and TRBJ1-1): DSGVTQTPKHLITATGQRVTLRCSPRSGDLSVYWYQQSLDQGLQFLIQYYNGEERAKGNILERFSAQQFPDLHSELNLSSLELGDSALYFCASSPRQGADRAFFGQGTRLTVV.

This clonotype was recorded at least ten times. J is TRBJ2-1 and V is TRBV9; D is perhaps TRBD1 or TRBD2 (6 bases each). Germline-derived CDR1 and CDR2 are SGDLS and YYNGEE. V gave up 5 bases and J gave up 0 bases, with 15 bases separating them. This CDR3 has 16 amino acids. CDR3: CASSENGGSSYNEQFF. The CDR3 nucleotides are TGTGCCAGCAGTGAGAACGGGGGCAGCTCCTACAATGAGCAGTTCTTC.

The table lists this clonotype with a few counts. The chain uses TRBV20-1 and TRBJ2-7; the D call may be TRBD1 or TRBD2 (5 bases each). This CDR3 is 12 amino acids long. Germline V gene lookup returns CDR1 DFQATT and CDR2 SNEGSKA (reference sequence). Trimming removed 6 bases at V and 0 bases at J, with 9 bases between. This CDR3 is CSARDGSYEQYV. The DNA for the CDR3 is TGCAGTGCCCGGGACGGCTCCTACGAGCAGTACGTC.

The chain has TRBV27 and TRBJ2-2; 11 bases are a match to TRBD2. Germline V gene lookup returns CDR1 MNHEY and CDR2 SMNVEV (reference sequence). The CDR3 length is 14 residues. V trimming: 3 bases; J trimming: 7 bases; junction bases outside the gene matches: 1. The DNA of the CDR3 is TGTGCCAGCAGTTTCCTAGCGGGGGGCGGGGAGCTGTTTTTT. It specifies CASSFLAGGGELFF.

The V and J genes are TRBV12-5 and TRBJ1-1; TRBD1 matches 8 bases. J was trimmed by 0 bases and V by 0 bases; bases with no gene match: 9. Germline CDR1 is LGHNT and CDR2 is FRNRAP. This CDR3 is 18 amino acids long. Here the CDR3 reads CASGLVLGTGYMNTEAFF. The DNA of the CDR3 is TGTGCTAGTGGTTTGGTACTTGGGACAGGTTACATGAACACTGAAGCTTTCTTT.

The chain employs TRBV7-3 and TRBJ2-4; D is possibly TRBD1 or TRBD2 (6 bases each). The CDR3 contains 15 residues. The germline CDR1 and CDR2 sequences are SGHTA and FQGTGA. The germline V and J ends were trimmed by 5 bases and 1 base, with 12 bases remaining between them. The CDR3 coding sequence is TGTGCCAGCAGCCTGGGGGGCACGGCCAAAAACATTCAGTACTTC. As protein: CASSLGGTAKNIQYF.